Presented here are 7 T cell receptor beta chains from one specimen sequenced in a study of T cells in lung cancer brain metastases. Sequenced by immunoSEQ multiplex PCR; TCRdb stores in-frame clones only, minus some. The table has approximately 3,000 clones, approximately 87% seen once; the top ten hold 5.2%. The sample taken for sequencing was tumor tissue from the primary lung tumor. The receptors were gathered from a woman aged 45 to 65 with non-small cell lung cancer.

The chain employs TRBV9 and TRBJ2-5; 9 bases map to TRBD2. The CDR3 contains 15 residues. CDR1 SGDLS and CDR2 YYNGEE come from the germline V gene. The V segment lost 1 base and the J segment 1 base; nucleotides outside the gene matches: 2. The CDR3, as DNA: TGTGCCAGCAGCGTAACTAGCGGGCCCCAAGAGACCCAGTACTTC. It yields the protein CASSVTSGPQETQYF.

The gene calls are TRBV7-2 and TRBJ1-6; 8 bases agree with TRBD1. Losses at the gene ends were 5 bases for V and 9 bases for J; bases not matched to a gene: 6. Germline values: CDR1 SGHTA, CDR2 FQGNSA. The CDR3 is 14 amino acids. Written as DNA, the CDR3 is TGTGCCAGCAGCCAAGGACAGGGTGGTTCACCCCTCCACTTT. It specifies CASSQGQGGSPLHF.

This clone occurred once. The chain uses TRBV27 and TRBJ1-1; tentatively, D is TRBD1 (5 bases). The CDR3 is made up of 17 amino acids. Germline CDR1 is MNHEY and CDR2 is SMNVEV (reference sequence). V lost 2 bases to trimming and J lost 0 bases, with 16 bases between them. CDR3 sequence reads: CASSLLGGFPMNTEAFF. CDR3 coding DNA: TGTGCCAGCAGTTTACTTGGGGGATTCCCCATGAACACTGAAGCTTTCTTT.

The rearrangement uses TRBV6-4 and TRBJ1-2; D call uncertain. The V gene lost 0 bases and the J gene lost 2 bases, with 13 bases spanning the gap. Germline V gives CDR1 MRHNA, CDR2 SNTAGT. The CDR3 length is 16 residues. The CDR3 loop is CASSDSRLEDNYGYTF. The CDR3 bases are TGTGCCAGCAGTGACTCGCGGCTTGAAGACAACTATGGCTACACCTTC.

The chain links TRBV7-8 to TRBJ1-1; D gene uncertain. With 0 bases removed from V and 1 base from J, the gap between germline ends came to 6 bases. Germline V gene sequence: CDR1 SGHVS, CDR2 FQNEAQ. CDR3 length: 14 amino acids. The CDR3 DNA reads TGTGCCAGCAGCTTAGCCTGGGAGAACACTGAAGCTTTCTTT. Translated: CASSLAWENTEAFF. The full variable domain, completed using reference TRBV7-8 and TRBJ1-1, is GAGVSQSPRYKVAKRGQDVALRCDPISGHVSLFWYQQALGQGPEFLTYFQNEAQLDKSGLPSDRFFAERPEGSVSTLKIQRTQQEDSAVYLCASSLAWENTEAFFGQGTRLTVV.

The rearrangement uses TRBV9 and TRBJ2-1; D gene ambiguous. Trimming cost V 2 bases and J 3 bases, with 12 bases left between them. CDR3 length: 15 amino acids. The V gene's germline CDR1 is SGDLS and CDR2 YYNGEE. The CDR3 spells CASSVRWGHYNEQFF. The CDR3 bases are TGTGCCAGCAGCGTTCGCTGGGGTCACTACAATGAGCAGTTCTTC.

As DNA, the CDR3 is TGTGCCAGCAGCCCTGACAGGATGAAGCAGTACTTC. This codes for CASSPDRMKQYF. This chain uses TRBV14 with TRBJ2-7; TRBD1 is a possible D gene (6 bases). Trimming took off 4 bases at V and 8 bases at J, with 12 bases between the two ends. Germline V gene sequence: CDR1 SGHDN, CDR2 FVKESK. CDR3 length: 12 amino acids.